These 19 T cell receptor beta chains were all obtained from the same sample, sequenced in a study of blood T cells in healthy people across ages. Using a J-beta primer mix together with a sample-barcoded 5' primer, a second PCR was run for 7 to 11 cycles. TCRdb re-analysed the 5' RACE reads in MiXCR, keeping a single row per CDR3 protein. The sample consists of 1.5 million to 1.8 million distinct CDR3 sequences, approximately 43% of them appearing once. Input material: blood. The receptors stem from a woman under 30 in good health.

The gene calls are TRBV5-1 and TRBJ2-1; D unresolved. This CDR3 region has 12 residues. Germline V gene lookup returns CDR1 SGHRS and CDR2 YFSETQ. The germline V and J ends were trimmed by 0 bases and 8 bases, with 6 bases remaining between them. CDR3 sequence (DNA): TGCGCCAGCAGCTTGGACGAAGATGAGCAGTTCTTC. Protein: CASSLDEDEQFF.

The V and J genes are TRBV6-5 and TRBJ2-3; TRBD2 matches 11 bases. The germline V gene encodes CDR1 MNHEY and CDR2 SVGAGI. This CDR3 comprises 17 residues. With V trimmed by 0 bases and J by 12 bases, 14 bases remained unmatched. In nucleotides, the CDR3 is TGTGCCAGCAGTTACTCCCGGGGTAGCGGGAGGGCCTCGTCCCAGTATTTT. It translates to CASSYSRGSGRASSQYF.

Remarks on this clonotype: The junction shows a germline mismatch at one end, possibly a read error. The chain is built from TRBV3-1 and TRBJ2-1; D possibly uses TRBD1 or TRBD2 (6 bases each). CDR3 length equals 15 residues. Germline assignment: CDR1 LGHDT and CDR2 YNNKEL (reference sequence). The CDR3: CACSPVGGPYNEQFF. Here the CDR3 DNA reads TGTGCCTGCAGCCCCGTTGGGGGGCCTTACAATGAGCAGTTCTTC.

The rearrangement uses TRBV12-3 or TRBV12-4 and TRBJ2-1, with TRBD1 identical over 9 bases. V dropped 3 bases and J dropped 13; count of bases not matched to a gene: 10. CDR3 length: 14 residues. The CDR3 here is CASSLDRGGETQFF. In DNA form, the CDR3 reads TGTGCCAGCAGTTTGGACAGGGGAGGTGAGACCCAGTTCTTC.

The chain couples TRBV7-3 to TRBJ2-1, with TRBD2 matching 8 bases. The CDR3 consists of 20 residues. With 5 bases clipped from V and 3 bases from J, the junction kept 21 bases outside the gene matches. Germline values: CDR1 SGHTA, CDR2 FQGTGA. The DNA of the CDR3 is TGTGCCAGCAGCCCGACCCCGGGACTAGATTTCAGGGCCCTCTACAATGAGCAGTTCTTC. It specifies CASSPTPGLDFRALYNEQFF.

J is TRBJ2-1 and V is TRBV29-1; D perhaps matches TRBD2 (5 bases). The germline CDR1 and CDR2 sequences are SQVTM and ANQGSEA. The CDR3 has 14 residues. The V gene lost 6 bases and the J gene lost 2 bases, with 14 bases spanning the gap. The CDR3 sequence is CSVLGREAYNEQFF. The CDR3 coding sequence is TGCAGCGTGCTGGGGAGAGAAGCCTACAATGAGCAGTTCTTC.

This chain uses TRBV5-1 with TRBJ2-1; D unresolved. CDR1 is SGHRS and CDR2 is YFSETQ in the germline V gene. Deletions cut 4 bases from V and 0 bases from J, with 11 bases between. The CDR3 sequence is 15 residues long. The CDR3 nucleotides are TGCGCCAGCAGCGCCACCAGCGCCTCCTACAATGAGCAGTTCTTC. Translating gives CASSATSASYNEQFF.

The DNA of the CDR3 is TGTGCCAGCAGTCTCGGTTGGGGAGGCTATGGCTACACCTTC. Translating gives CASSLGWGGYGYTF. The V call is TRBV27, the J call TRBJ1-2; D gene uncertain. The CDR3 has 14 amino acids. The V end lost 5 bases, the J end lost 4 bases, and 14 bases lay between the germline ends. The germline CDR1 and CDR2 sequences are MNHEY and SMNVEV (reference sequence).

This clonotype was counted a few times. V gene TRBV20-1 combines with J gene TRBJ1-6; TRBD1 matches 8 bases. This CDR3 contains 15 residues. From germline, CDR1 is DFQATT and CDR2 SNEGSKA (reference sequence). V lost 4 bases, J lost 6 bases, and 8 bases stayed unmatched. In DNA, the CDR3 is TGCAGTGCTACTGACTCAGGACAGGGTAATTCACCCCTCCACTTT. Its protein is CSATDSGQGNSPLHF.

This clonotype was observed a few times. The CDR3 sequence: CSVETDRDNEQFF. The CDR3 DNA follows: TGCAGCGTCGAGACGGACAGGGACAATGAGCAGTTCTTC. This chain links TRBV29-1 with TRBJ2-1; 8 nucleotides align to TRBD1. V shed 6 bases, J shed 5 bases, and the junction held 6 bases outside the gene matches. The CDR3 is 13 residues long. The germline gives CDR1 SQVTM, CDR2 ANQGSEA.

The J gene is TRBJ2-4, the V gene TRBV14, with D perhaps matching TRBD2 (5 bases). The tail of the sequence fits TRBJ2-7 better, so the J call may be wrong. This CDR3 contains 13 residues. Looked up from germline, CDR1 is SGHDN and CDR2 is FVKESK. CDR3 amino acids: CASRPREGNEQYF. The CDR3 DNA reads as TGTGCCAGCAGGCCCCGAGAGGGCAACGAGCAGTACTTC.

This clonotype was counted only a few times. V gene TRBV12-3 or TRBV12-4 combines with J gene TRBJ1-1; D gene unclear. The CDR3 contains 12 residues. The V and J ends lost 8 bases and 6 bases respectively, with 13 bases between them. The DNA of the CDR3 is TGTGCCAGCGACTCAGGAGATGCTGAAGCTTTCTTT. It yields the protein CASDSGDAEAFF.

The chain uses TRBV29-1 and TRBJ2-3; unclear D gene. CDR3 length equals 13 residues. Trimming took 4 bases from V and 3 from J, leaving 11 bases between them. CDR1 is SQVTM and CDR2 is ANQGSEA in the germline V gene. The CDR3 is CSVAHLVTDTQYF. The CDR3 DNA reads TGCAGCGTTGCCCACTTAGTAACAGATACGCAGTATTTT.

This clonotype was picked up one time. This rearrangement joins TRBV6-6 to TRBJ1-1; D uncertain. The CDR3 has 15 residues. Germline assignment: CDR1 MNHNY and CDR2 SVGAGI (reference sequence). Trimming pared 0 bases from V and 5 bases from J, leaving 13 bases between. The CDR3 nucleotides read TGTGCCAGCAGTTACTCGGGTCGACTGCCGACTGAAGCTTTCTTT. Protein: CASSYSGRLPTEAFF.

The chain has TRBV4-1 and TRBJ1-2; the D is unclear. Trimming removed 6 bases at V and 3 bases at J, with 11 bases between. Germline values: CDR1 MGHRA, CDR2 YSYEKL. The CDR3 is 13 amino acids. This CDR3 is CASRKRADYGYTF. The CDR3 bases are TGCGCCAGCAGGAAACGAGCAGACTATGGCTACACCTTC.

This clonotype was counted ten times or more. The chain has TRBV25-1 and TRBJ2-7; D is unclear. V lost 4 bases and J lost 5, with 6 bases in between. CDR1 and CDR2 from the germline V gene are MGHDK and SYGVNS. CDR3 length: 11 amino acids. For the CDR3, the DNA is TGTGCCAGCAGTGGGCTTCACGAGCAGTACTTC. It translates to CASSGLHEQYF.

This clonotype came up a few times. The rearrangement uses TRBV7-2 and TRBJ2-3; possibly TRBD2 for D (6 bases). CDR3 length: 15 amino acids. Germline V gene data show CDR1 as SGHTA and CDR2 as FQGNSA. The V end was cut by 5 bases, the J end by 1 base, with 13 bases between. Written as DNA, the CDR3 is TGTGCCAGCAGCGCCCCGGGAGTGGGCACAGATACGCAGTATTTT. Translated: CASSAPGVGTDTQYF.

This clonotype came up a few times. A clone one base away is much larger, so this may be a read error. V gene TRBV29-1 combines with J gene TRBJ2-7; no clear D. Per germline, CDR1 SQVTM and CDR2 ANQGSEA. Trimming stripped 3 bases from V and 3 bases from J, with 6 bases between. CDR3 length: 11 amino acids. The CDR3 region is CSVEWNYEQYF. In nucleotides, the CDR3 is TGCAGCGTTGAGTGGAACTACGAGCAGTACTTC.

The chain uses TRBV20-1 and TRBJ1-3, with D perhaps matching TRBD1 (6 bases). This CDR3 is built from 18 residues. Trimming took 0 bases from V and 0 from J, leaving 18 bases between them. Germline assignment: CDR1 DFQATT and CDR2 SNEGSKA (reference sequence). CDR3 protein: CSARENRAIGGSGNTIYF. The CDR3, as DNA: TGCAGTGCTAGAGAAAACAGGGCGATCGGGGGCTCTGGAAACACCATATATTTT.